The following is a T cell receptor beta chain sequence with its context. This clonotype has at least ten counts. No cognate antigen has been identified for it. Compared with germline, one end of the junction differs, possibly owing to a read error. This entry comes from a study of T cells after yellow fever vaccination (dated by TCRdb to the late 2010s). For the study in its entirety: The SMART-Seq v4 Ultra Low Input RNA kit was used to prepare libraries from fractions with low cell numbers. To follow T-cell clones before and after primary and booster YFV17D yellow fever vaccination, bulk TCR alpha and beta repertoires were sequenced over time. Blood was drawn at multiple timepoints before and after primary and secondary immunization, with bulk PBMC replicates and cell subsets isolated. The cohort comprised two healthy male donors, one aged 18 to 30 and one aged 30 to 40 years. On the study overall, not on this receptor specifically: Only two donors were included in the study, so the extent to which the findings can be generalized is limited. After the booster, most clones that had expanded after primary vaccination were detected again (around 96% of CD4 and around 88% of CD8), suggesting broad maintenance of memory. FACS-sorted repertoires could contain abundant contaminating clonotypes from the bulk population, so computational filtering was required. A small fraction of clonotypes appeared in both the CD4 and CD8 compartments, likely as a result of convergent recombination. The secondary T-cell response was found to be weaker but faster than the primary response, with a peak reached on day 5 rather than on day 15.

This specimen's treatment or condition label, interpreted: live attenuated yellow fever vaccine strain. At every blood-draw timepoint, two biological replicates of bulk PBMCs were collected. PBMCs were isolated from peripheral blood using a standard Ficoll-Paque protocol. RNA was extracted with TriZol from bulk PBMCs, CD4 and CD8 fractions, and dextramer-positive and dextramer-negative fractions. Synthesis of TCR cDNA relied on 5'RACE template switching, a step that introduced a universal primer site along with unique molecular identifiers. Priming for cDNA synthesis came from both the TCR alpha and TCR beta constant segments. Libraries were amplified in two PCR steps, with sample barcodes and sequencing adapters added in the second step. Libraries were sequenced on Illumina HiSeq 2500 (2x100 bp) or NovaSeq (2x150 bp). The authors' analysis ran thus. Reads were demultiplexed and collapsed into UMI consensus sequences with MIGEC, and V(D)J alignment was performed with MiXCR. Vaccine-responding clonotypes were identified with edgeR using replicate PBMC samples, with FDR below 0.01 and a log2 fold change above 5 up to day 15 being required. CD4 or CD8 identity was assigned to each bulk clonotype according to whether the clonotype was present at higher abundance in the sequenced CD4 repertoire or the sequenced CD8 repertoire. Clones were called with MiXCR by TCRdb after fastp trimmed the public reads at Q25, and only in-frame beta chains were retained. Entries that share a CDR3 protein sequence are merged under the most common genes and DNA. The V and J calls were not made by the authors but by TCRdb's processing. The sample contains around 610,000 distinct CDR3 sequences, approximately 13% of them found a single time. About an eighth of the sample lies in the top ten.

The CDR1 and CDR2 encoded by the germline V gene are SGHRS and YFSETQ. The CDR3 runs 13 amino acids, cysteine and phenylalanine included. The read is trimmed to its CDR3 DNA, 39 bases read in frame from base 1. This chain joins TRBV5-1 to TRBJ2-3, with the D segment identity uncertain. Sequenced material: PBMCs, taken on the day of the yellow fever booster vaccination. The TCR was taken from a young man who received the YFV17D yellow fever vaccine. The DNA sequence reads TGTGCCAGCAGCTCCCCTAGCACAGATACGCAGTATTTT. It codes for CASSSPSTDTQYF.